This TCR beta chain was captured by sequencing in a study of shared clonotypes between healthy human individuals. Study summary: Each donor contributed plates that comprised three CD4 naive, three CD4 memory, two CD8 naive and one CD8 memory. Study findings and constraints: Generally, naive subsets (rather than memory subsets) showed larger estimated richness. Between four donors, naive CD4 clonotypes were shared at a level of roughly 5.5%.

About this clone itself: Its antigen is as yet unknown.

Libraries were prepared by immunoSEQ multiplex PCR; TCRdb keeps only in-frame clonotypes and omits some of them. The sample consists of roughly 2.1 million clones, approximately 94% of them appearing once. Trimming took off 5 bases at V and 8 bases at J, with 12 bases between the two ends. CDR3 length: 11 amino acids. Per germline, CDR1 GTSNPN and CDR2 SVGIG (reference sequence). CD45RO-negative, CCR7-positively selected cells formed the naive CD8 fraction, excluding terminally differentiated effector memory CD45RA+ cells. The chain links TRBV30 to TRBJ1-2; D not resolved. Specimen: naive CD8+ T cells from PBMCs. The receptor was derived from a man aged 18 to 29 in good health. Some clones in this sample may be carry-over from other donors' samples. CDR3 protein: CAWGSFPGYTF. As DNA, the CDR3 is TGTGCCTGGGGGAGCTTCCCAGGCTACACCTTC.